Below are 2 T cell receptor beta chains sequenced from a single sample in a study of T cells after yellow fever vaccination. TCRdb reprocessed the 5' RACE reads via MiXCR and lists one record per CDR3 protein. The data show under 250,000 distinct CDR3 sequences, around 3.1% seen once. Sequenced here: CD4+ T cells sorted from PBMCs, sampled 10 days after the yellow fever booster vaccination. These receptors were taken from a man aged 18 to 30 who received the YFV17D yellow fever vaccine.

The CDR3 DNA is TGCAGTGCCGCCGGGGTCTCTGGGGCCAACGTCCTGACTTTC. This sequence encodes CSAAGVSGANVLTF. The rearrangement links TRBV20-1 to TRBJ2-6, with a tentative D call TRBD2 (5 bases). CDR1 and CDR2 (germline): DFQATT, SNEGSKA (reference sequence). The CDR3 spans 14 residues. The germline V and J ends were trimmed by 6 bases and 0 bases, with 9 bases remaining between them.

The chain uses TRBV4-1 and TRBJ1-1; a possible D gene is TRBD1 (5 bases). The germline V and J ends were trimmed by 1 base and 7 bases, with 16 bases remaining between them. The germline CDR1 and CDR2 sequences are MGHRA and YSYEKL. This CDR3 spans 15 amino acids. CDR3 sequence: CASSQGVVGRGEAFF. CDR3 sequence (DNA): TGCGCCAGCAGCCAAGGGGTTGTTGGAAGGGGTGAAGCTTTCTTT.